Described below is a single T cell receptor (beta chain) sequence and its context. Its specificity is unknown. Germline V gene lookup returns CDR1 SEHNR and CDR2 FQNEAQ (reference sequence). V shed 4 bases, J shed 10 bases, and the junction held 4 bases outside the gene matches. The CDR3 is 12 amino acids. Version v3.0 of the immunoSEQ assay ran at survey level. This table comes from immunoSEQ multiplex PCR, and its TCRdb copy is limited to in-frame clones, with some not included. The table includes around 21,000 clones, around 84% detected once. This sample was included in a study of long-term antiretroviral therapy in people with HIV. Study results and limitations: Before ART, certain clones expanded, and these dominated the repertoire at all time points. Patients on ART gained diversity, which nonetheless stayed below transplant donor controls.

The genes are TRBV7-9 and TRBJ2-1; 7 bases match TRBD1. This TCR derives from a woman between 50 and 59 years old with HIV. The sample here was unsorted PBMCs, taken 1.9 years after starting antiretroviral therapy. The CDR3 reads CASSSGQTEQFF. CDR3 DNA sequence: TGTGCCAGCAGCTCGGGACAGACGGAGCAGTTCTTC. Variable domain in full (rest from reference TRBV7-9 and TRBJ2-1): DTGVSQNPRHKITKRGQNVTFRCDPISEHNRLYWYRQTLGQGPEFLTYFQNEAQLEKSRLLSDRFSAERPKGSFSTLEIQRTEQGDSAMYLCASSSGQTEQFFGPGTRLTVL.